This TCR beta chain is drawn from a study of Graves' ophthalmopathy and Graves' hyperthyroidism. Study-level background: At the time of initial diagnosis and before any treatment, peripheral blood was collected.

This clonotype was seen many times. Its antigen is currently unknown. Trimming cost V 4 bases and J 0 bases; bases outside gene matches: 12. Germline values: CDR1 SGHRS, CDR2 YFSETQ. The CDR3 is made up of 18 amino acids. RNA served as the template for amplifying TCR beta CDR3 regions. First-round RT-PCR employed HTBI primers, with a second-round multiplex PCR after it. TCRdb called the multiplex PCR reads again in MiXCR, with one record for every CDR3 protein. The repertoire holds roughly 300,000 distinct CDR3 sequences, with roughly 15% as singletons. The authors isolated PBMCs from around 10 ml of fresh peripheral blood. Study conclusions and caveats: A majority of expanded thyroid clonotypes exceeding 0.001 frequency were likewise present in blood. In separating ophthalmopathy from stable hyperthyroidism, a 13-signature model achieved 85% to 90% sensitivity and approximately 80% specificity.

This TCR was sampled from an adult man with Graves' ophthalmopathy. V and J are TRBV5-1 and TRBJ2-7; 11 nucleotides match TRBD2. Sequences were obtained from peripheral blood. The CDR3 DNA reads TGCGCCAGCAGCACGACTAGCGGGATTGGACGCGGCTCCTACGAGCAGTACTTC. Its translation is CASSTTSGIGRGSYEQYF.